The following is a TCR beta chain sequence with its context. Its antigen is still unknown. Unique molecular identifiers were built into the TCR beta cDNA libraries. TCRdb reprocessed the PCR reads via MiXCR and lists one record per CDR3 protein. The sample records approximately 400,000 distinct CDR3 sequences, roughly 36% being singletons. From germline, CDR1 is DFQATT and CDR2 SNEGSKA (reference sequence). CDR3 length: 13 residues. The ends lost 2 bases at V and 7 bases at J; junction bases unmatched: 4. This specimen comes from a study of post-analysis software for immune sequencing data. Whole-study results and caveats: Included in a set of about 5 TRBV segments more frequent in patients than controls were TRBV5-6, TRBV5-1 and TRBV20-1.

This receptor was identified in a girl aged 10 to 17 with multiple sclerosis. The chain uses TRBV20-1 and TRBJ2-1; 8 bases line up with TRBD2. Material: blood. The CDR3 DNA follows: TGCAGTGCTAGATCCCCGGGGGGGAATGAGCAGTTCTTC. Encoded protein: CSARSPGGNEQFF.